The rows below give T cell receptor beta chains drawn from one sample of a study of OX40 agonist ivuxolimab in advanced cancers. Method: immunoSEQ multiplex PCR; TCRdb's copy keeps in-frame clones and lacks some. The top ten clones hold 4.5% to 6% of a sample with roughly 39,000 clones, over 80% of them seen once. The material sequenced was CD4+ or CD8+ T cells sorted from blood, taken in a trial of the OX40 agonist ivuxolimab. All receptors come from an adult with an advanced solid tumor such as melanoma, head and neck, liver or kidney cancer. CDR3s include the opening cysteine and the closing phenylalanine or tryptophan. The D gene is left open where the match is weak. For some rows the clone size is stated as once, few or many, or as a class when expanded; others skip it.

CDR3 length	V gene	clone size	J gene	D gene	CDR3 protein	CDR3 DNA
20	TRBV19	once	TRBJ1-1	TRBD1	CASSIKRTGARSRKGTEAFF	TGTGCCAGTAGTATAAAACGGACAGGGGCTCGATCGAGGAAGGGCACTGAAGCTTTCTTT
16	TRBV2	NA	TRBJ1-4	NA	CASSETPQVSNEKLFF	TGTGCCAGCAGTGAAACCCCCCAGGTCTCTAATGAAAAACTGTTTTTT
13	TRBV7-3	NA	TRBJ2-3	NA	CASSPLGTDTQYF	TGTGCCAGCAGCCCTCTGGGCACAGATACGCAGTATTTT
14	TRBV19	NA	TRBJ1-4	NA	CASSIDLRSEKLFF	TGTGCCAGTAGTATTGACCTCCGAAGTGAAAAACTGTTTTTT
11	TRBV27	NA	TRBJ2-5	NA	CASKERRTQYF	TGTGCCAGCAAGGAGCGGAGGACCCAGTACTTC
15	TRBV19	NA	TRBJ2-3	NA	CASSIQGLNQDTQYF	TGTGCCAGTAGTATCCAGGGACTTAACCAAGATACGCAGTATTTT
16	TRBV10-1	NA	TRBJ1-1	NA	CASSESKRTTNAEAFF	TGCGCCAGCAGTGAGTCTAAACGGACTACGAACGCTGAAGCTTTCTTT
11	TRBV20-1	NA	TRBJ2-7	NA	CSARVAAQQYF	TGCAGTGCTAGGGTTGCGGCACAGCAGTACTTC
13	TRBV5-1	few	TRBJ1-2	NA	CASSLDGQGGYTF	TGCGCCAGCAGCTTGGACGGGCAGGGCGGCTACACCTTC
14	TRBV5-4	few	TRBJ2-7	NA	CASSLSAASYEQYF	TGTGCCAGCAGCTTGAGTGCGGCCTCCTACGAGCAGTACTTC
16	TRBV21-1	NA	TRBJ1-1	NA	CARTRRPRGRWPEAFF	TGTGCCAGGACCCGGAGGCCCAGGGGGAGATGGCCTGAAGCTTTCTTT
15	TRBV5-1	NA	TRBJ2-2	NA	CASSFIEQIDGELFF	TGCGCCAGCAGCTTCATCGAACAGATCGACGGGGAGCTGTTTTTT
14	TRBV5-1	NA	TRBJ1-4	NA	CASSLAGSSEKLFF	TGCGCCAGCAGCTTGGCAGGGAGCAGTGAAAAACTGTTTTTT
12	TRBV28	NA	TRBJ2-7	NA	CASSLRLSEQYF	TGTGCCAGCAGTTTAAGGCTATCCGAGCAGTACTTC
17	TRBV28	NA	TRBJ1-1	TRBD1	CASSLPFFDRGGTEAFF	TGTGCCAGCAGTTTACCCTTTTTCGACAGGGGCGGCACTGAAGCTTTCTTT
13	TRBV9	NA	TRBJ2-1	NA	CASSVGLLNEQFF	TGTGCCAGCAGCGTAGGTCTTCTCAATGAGCAGTTCTTC
14	TRBV7-2	NA	TRBJ2-3	TRBD2	CASTGTSGTDTQYF	TGTGCCAGCACCGGGACTAGCGGGACAGATACGCAGTATTTT
14	TRBV21-1	NA	TRBJ1-4	NA	CASSRGQVEEKLFF	TGTGCCAGCAGCAGAGGACAGGTCGAGGAAAAACTGTTTTTT
15	TRBV4-2	NA	TRBJ2-2	NA	CASSQEASMAGELFF	TGTGCCAGCAGCCAAGAGGCCTCGATGGCCGGGGAGCTGTTTTTT
14	TRBV28	NA	TRBJ1-4	NA	CASGLNTVGEKLFF	TGTGCCAGCGGCCTCAACACGGTTGGAGAAAAACTGTTTTTT
13	TRBV11-1	NA	TRBJ2-4	NA	CASSLRGTDIQYF	TGTGCCAGCAGCTTAAGGGGGACGGACATTCAGTACTTC
18	TRBV11-2	NA	TRBJ2-6	NA	CASRRWSGLSSGANVLTF	TGTGCCAGCAGGCGATGGTCAGGTCTCAGCTCTGGGGCCAACGTCCTGACTTTC
14	TRBV6-1	NA	TRBJ2-7	NA	CASSEYGAPYEQYF	TGTGCCAGCAGTGAATATGGGGCGCCCTACGAGCAGTACTTC
16	TRBV5-1	NA	TRBJ2-3	TRBD1	CASSLGAGGGTDTQYF	TGCGCCAGCAGCTTGGGGGCAGGGGGAGGCACAGATACGCAGTATTTT
12	TRBV7-2	NA	TRBJ1-2	NA	CASVGADYGYTF	TGTGCCAGCGTCGGCGCGGACTATGGCTACACCTTC
13	TRBV6-5	NA	TRBJ1-5	TRBD1	CASSSDRVQPQHF	TGTGCCAGCAGCTCAGACAGGGTGCAGCCCCAGCATTTT
15	TRBV28	NA	TRBJ2-4	NA	CASSGQRLAKNIQYF	TGTGCCAGCAGCGGACAGAGATTAGCCAAAAACATTCAGTACTTC
14	TRBV19	NA	TRBJ1-5	TRBD1	CASRDRGTNQPQHF	TGTGCCAGTAGGGACAGGGGAACGAATCAGCCCCAGCATTTT
17	TRBV28	NA	TRBJ1-6	NA	CASRAEGRSSYNSPLHF	TGTGCCAGCCGCGCCGAGGGGAGGAGCTCCTATAATTCACCCCTCCACTTT
15	TRBV6-5	NA	TRBJ1-5	TRBD1	CASSVGTGGNQPQHF	TGTGCCAGCAGTGTAGGGACAGGGGGCAATCAGCCCCAGCATTTT
13	TRBV29-1	NA	TRBJ1-5	NA	CSVGKGPNQPQHF	TGCAGCGTTGGGAAGGGGCCTAATCAGCCCCAGCATTTT
14	TRBV6-6	once	TRBJ2-7	TRBD1	CASILGTASYEQYF	TGTGCCAGCATCCTTGGGACAGCCTCTTACGAGCAGTACTTC